What follows are 5 T cell receptor beta chains derived from one specimen sequenced in a study of shared clonotypes between healthy human individuals. Assay used: immunoSEQ multiplex PCR; TCRdb lists only in-frame clones, some missing. Altogether about 2 million clones are present, 95% being singletons, with the ten largest covering roughly 0.13%. The sequencing input was naive CD4+ T cells sorted from blood. The sample's subset: CD45RA+ positively selected. All receptors derive from a man between 18 and 29 years old in good health.

This clone was picked up one time. J is TRBJ2-5 and V is TRBV9; TRBD2 matches 10 bases. The end of the DNA fits TRBJ2-7 better, so the J call may be wrong. Germline CDR1 reads SGDLS; CDR2 reads YYNGEE. There are 16 residues in the CDR3. The CDR3 sequence is CASSPYRLAGFYEQYF. Here the CDR3 DNA reads TGTGCCAGCAGCCCCTATAGACTAGCGGGTTTCTACGAGCAGTACTTC.

The CDR3 sequence is CATSREGSGTYNEQFF. The CDR3 bases are TGTGCCACCAGCAGAGAGGGTAGCGGAACCTACAATGAGCAGTTCTTC. The V gene is TRBV15, the J gene TRBJ2-1; D possibly corresponds to TRBD2 (6 bases). Germline-derived CDR1 and CDR2 are LNHNV and YYDKDF (reference sequence). This CDR3 spans 16 amino acids. Trimming took 0 bases from V and 2 from J, leaving 11 bases between them.

V is TRBV5-1 and J is TRBJ2-3; D is possibly TRBD1 (6 bases). The CDR3 is 16 amino acids. V was clipped by 1 base and J by 3 bases, with 15 bases between them. Germline CDR1 SGHRS, CDR2 YFSETQ. The CDR3 DNA follows: TGCGCCAGCAGCTTGCGTCGGGCAGGGGCGACAGATACGCAGTATTTT. Encoded protein: CASSLRRAGATDTQYF.

Remarks on this clone: This sample includes further DNA sequences coding for the same CDR3. The chain carries TRBV7-9 and TRBJ2-3; D unresolved. Germline values: CDR1 SEHNR, CDR2 FQNEAQ (reference sequence). CDR3 length: 14 residues. V was clipped by 2 bases and J by 0 bases, with 6 bases between them. In DNA, the CDR3 is TGTGCCAGCAGCTTAAGTGGAAGCACAGATACGCAGTATTTT. It yields the protein CASSLSGSTDTQYF.

The rearrangement links TRBV18 to TRBJ1-6; the match to TRBD1 covers 8 bases. The germline V gene encodes CDR1 KGHSH and CDR2 LQKENI. The CDR3 sequence is 14 residues long. The trim removed 1 base at V and 9 bases at J, leaving 2 bases unmatched. Written as DNA, the CDR3 is TGTGCCAGCTCACCACGACAGGGGCCTTCACCCCTCCACTTT. Translating it yields CASSPRQGPSPLHF.